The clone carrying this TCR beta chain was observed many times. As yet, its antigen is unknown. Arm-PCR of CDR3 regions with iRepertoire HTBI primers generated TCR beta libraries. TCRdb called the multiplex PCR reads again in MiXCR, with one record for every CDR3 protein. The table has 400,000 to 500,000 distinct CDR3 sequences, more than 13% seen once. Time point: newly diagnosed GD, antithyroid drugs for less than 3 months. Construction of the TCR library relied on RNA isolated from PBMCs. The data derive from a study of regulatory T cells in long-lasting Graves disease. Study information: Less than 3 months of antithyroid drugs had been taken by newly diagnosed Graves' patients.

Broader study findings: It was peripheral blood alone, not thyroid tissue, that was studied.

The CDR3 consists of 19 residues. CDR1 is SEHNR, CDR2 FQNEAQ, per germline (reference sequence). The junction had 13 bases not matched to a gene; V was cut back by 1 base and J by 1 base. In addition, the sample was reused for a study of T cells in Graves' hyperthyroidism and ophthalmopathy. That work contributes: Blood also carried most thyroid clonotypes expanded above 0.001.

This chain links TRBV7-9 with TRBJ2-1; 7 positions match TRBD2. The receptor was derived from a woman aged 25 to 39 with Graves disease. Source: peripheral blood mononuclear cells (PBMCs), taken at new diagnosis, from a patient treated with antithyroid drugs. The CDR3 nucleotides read TGTGCCAGCAGCTTAGAAGGGCTGGGCGGGAGTTGGTCCTACAATGAGCAGTTCTTC. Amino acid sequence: CASSLEGLGGSWSYNEQFF.